One and the same sample provided the 20 T cell receptor beta chains below, sequenced in a study of response to subunit inactivated influenza vaccine. One entry per CDR3 protein, called by TCRdb with MiXCR from the RT-PCR reads. Found here are about 540,000 distinct CDR3 sequences, less than 15% of them singletons; the top ten hold 11%. The sample consisted of PBMCs from blood, taken about 13 days after vaccination. The receptor set was obtained from a man aged 50 or older who received an inactivated influenza vaccine.

This clonotype was seen a few times. The chain recombines TRBV9 with TRBJ2-4; perhaps TRBD1 as D (6 bases). Trimming shortened V by 2 bases and J by 6 bases, and 12 bases separated the two germline ends. CDR1 and CDR2 (germline): SGDLS, YYNGEE. The CDR3 totals 14 residues. CDR3 coding DNA: TGTGCCAGCAGCGTCACAGGGTTTCCAAACATTCAGTACTTC. Translation gives CASSVTGFPNIQYF. The full variable domain, in which reference TRBV9 and TRBJ2-4 provide the parts outside the CDR3, is DSGVTQTPKHLITATGQRVTLRCSPRSGDLSVYWYQQSLDQGLQFLIQYYNGEERAKGNILERFSAQQFPDLHSELNLSSLELGDSALYFCASSVTGFPNIQYFGAGTRLSVL.

On this clonotype: It may be a read error: a sequence one base away is much more abundant. The chain is built from TRBV12-3 or TRBV12-4 and TRBJ2-7; D remains ambiguous. The CDR3 is made up of 11 amino acids. The chain's CDR3 is CTSSPDYEQYF. The CDR3 DNA follows: TGTACCAGCAGTCCAGACTACGAGCAGTACTTC.

The chain combines TRBV2 with TRBJ1-2; D is undetermined. V dropped 6 bases and J dropped 5 bases, with 16 bases sitting between them. Germline CDR1 reads SNHLY; CDR2 reads FYNNEI. The length of the CDR3 is 14 residues. Here the CDR3 reads CASSNGLPGYGYTF. The CDR3, as DNA: TGTGCCAGCAGCAACGGACTACCTGGTTATGGCTACACCTTC.

The V and J genes are TRBV12-3 or TRBV12-4 and TRBJ2-7, with 11 nucleotides matching TRBD2. Germline trimming cut 3 bases from V and 1 base from J; bases unmatched to any gene: 2. The CDR3 has 15 amino acids. CDR3 sequence (DNA): TGTGCCAGCAGTTTGACTAGCGGGGATTCCTACGAGCAGTACTTC. As protein: CASSLTSGDSYEQYF.

This clonotype has just a few counts. The chain employs TRBV20-1 and TRBJ2-7, with TRBD2 matching over 10 bases. Trimming cost V 1 base and J 3 bases; bases outside gene matches: 6. The germline CDR1 and CDR2 sequences are DFQATT and SNEGSKA (reference sequence). The CDR3 totals 15 residues. The CDR3, as DNA: TGCAGTGCTAGAGCTCCTAGCGGGAGTATCTACGAGCAGTACTTC. Translation gives CSARAPSGSIYEQYF.

This chain joins TRBV6-1 and TRBJ1-2; D is undetermined. CDR1 and CDR2 (germline): MNHNS, SASEGT. The CDR3 sequence is 15 residues long. V was pared by 0 bases and J by 4 bases, with 12 bases between. The CDR3: CASSEASRGGYGYTF. For the CDR3, the DNA is TGTGCCAGCAGTGAAGCCTCCCGTGGTGGCTATGGCTACACCTTC.

The chain carries TRBV10-1 and TRBJ2-2, with 11 bases fitting TRBD1. V trimming: 5 bases; J trimming: 3 bases; junction bases outside the gene matches: 2. The CDR3 has 15 amino acids. Germline V CDR1 and CDR2: WNHNN, SYGVQD (reference sequence). This CDR3 reads CASSPGQGDTGELFF. CDR3 DNA: TGCGCCAGCAGTCCGGGACAGGGGGACACCGGGGAGCTGTTTTTT.

A few counts support this clonotype. The chain recombines TRBV16 with TRBJ1-1, with TRBD1 matching over 10 bases. Germline loops: CDR1 KGHSY, CDR2 FQNENV. V shed 4 bases and J 0 bases; nucleotides not matched to a gene: 8. The CDR3 runs 17 residues. The CDR3 coding sequence is TGTGCCAGCAGCCGGCCTGGGACAGGGGACTTGAACACTGAAGCTTTCTTT. It specifies CASSRPGTGDLNTEAFF. Drawing the rest from reference TRBV16 and TRBJ1-1, the complete variable domain is GEEVAQTPKHLVRGEGQKAKLYCAPIKGHSYVFWYQQVLKNEFKFLISFQNENVFDETGMPKERFSAKCLPNSPCSLEIQATKLEDSAVYFCASSRPGTGDLNTEAFFGQGTRLTVV.

This clonotype was counted a few times. This chain uses TRBV6-2 or TRBV6-3 with TRBJ2-3; the D gene could be TRBD1 or TRBD2 (5 bases each). CDR3 size: 13 residues. Looked up from germline, CDR1 is MNHEY and CDR2 is SVGEGT. The V end lost 6 bases, the J end lost 10 bases, and 17 bases lay between the germline ends. CDR3 DNA: TGTGCCAGCAGGGGGGACGGCCCAGCGTCGCAGTATTTT. It specifies CASRGDGPASQYF.

The chain combines TRBV4-1 with TRBJ1-2, with D unclear. The germline V gene encodes CDR1 MGHRA and CDR2 YSYEKL. Trimming cost V 0 bases and J 7 bases, with 12 bases left between them. There are 14 residues in the CDR3. The CDR3 protein is CASSQERTSGGYTF. In nucleotides, the CDR3 is TGCGCCAGCAGCCAAGAGAGAACTTCGGGTGGCTACACCTTC.

The V gene is TRBV11-2, the J gene TRBJ2-3, with 11 positions matching TRBD2. V shed 5 bases and J 0 bases; nucleotides not matched to a gene: 10. CDR3 length: 18 amino acids. Germline V gives CDR1 SGHAT, CDR2 FQNNGV. Here the CDR3 DNA reads TGTGCCAGCAGCGTCCGGACTAGCGGGTACTCTAGCACAGATACGCAGTATTTT. Encoded protein: CASSVRTSGYSSTDTQYF.

V is TRBV2 and J is TRBJ1-5; D uncertain. This CDR3 is built from 15 residues. V was clipped by 2 bases and J by 6 bases, with 14 bases between them. Germline V lookup: CDR1 SNHLY, CDR2 FYNNEI. This chain's CDR3 is CASSESAPRGQPQHF. The CDR3 DNA sequence: TGTGCCAGCAGTGAATCGGCACCCCGCGGTCAGCCCCAGCATTTT.

The chain is built from TRBV28 and TRBJ1-5; D is perhaps TRBD1 (5 bases). The CDR3 runs 16 residues. Germline assignment: CDR1 MDHEN and CDR2 SYDVKM. Trimming took off 8 bases at V and 4 bases at J, with 21 bases between the two ends. CDR3 DNA sequence: TGTGCCAGCGTAAGGGGAGGGACGGCCACTAATCAGCCCCAGCATTTT. It translates to CASVRGGTATNQPQHF.

The chain employs TRBV6-2 or TRBV6-3 and TRBJ1-1; unclear D gene. The CDR3 runs to 13 residues. Trimming removed 2 bases from V and 8 bases from J, with 12 bases in between. Germline assignment: CDR1 MNHEY and CDR2 SVGEGT. The CDR3 coding sequence is TGTGCCAGCAGTTACACTGGACGGGTAGAAGCTTTCTTT. This codes for CASSYTGRVEAFF.

This clonotype has just a few counts. The chain combines TRBV7-6 with TRBJ2-7; 9 nucleotides align to TRBD2. Germline CDR1 reads SGHVS; CDR2 reads FNYEAQ. After removal of 1 base from V and 3 bases from J, the junction contained 4 bases not matched to a gene. The CDR3 spans 15 residues. The CDR3 coding sequence is TGTGCCAGCAGCTTAGAGGCGGGAGGGATCTACGAGCAGTACTTC. It specifies CASSLEAGGIYEQYF.

In the case of this clonotype: A much larger clone differs from this one at a single base, so this may be a read error. This chain links TRBV7-9 with TRBJ2-1; D not resolved. Looked up from germline, CDR1 is SEHNR and CDR2 is FQNEAQ (reference sequence). This CDR3 region has 15 residues. V was cut by 8 bases and J by 6 bases, with 20 bases left in between. The CDR3 loop is CASGPTKTSINEQFF. CDR3 coding DNA: TGTGCCAGCGGCCCGACGAAGACCAGCATCAATGAGCAGTTCTTC.

This clonotype was counted a few times. This sequence joins TRBV10-3 and TRBJ2-1, with D possibly TRBD1 on 6 matching bases. This CDR3 is built from 12 residues. Germline lookup yields CDR1 ENHRY and CDR2 SYGVKD. Trimming took off 6 bases at V and 9 bases at J, with 12 bases between the two ends. The CDR3 DNA sequence: TGTGCCATCAGCCAAACAGGGTTTGAGCAGTTCTTC. It encodes CAISQTGFEQFF.

The V gene is TRBV5-6, the J gene TRBJ2-7, with D possibly being TRBD2 (5 bases). The CDR3 has 14 amino acids. V lost 4 bases to trimming and J lost 3 bases, with 14 bases between them. Germline V gene data show CDR1 as SGHDT and CDR2 as YYEEEE. The chain's CDR3 is CASSTGRGYYEQYF. The CDR3 DNA follows: TGTGCCAGCAGCACTGGACGGGGTTACTACGAGCAGTACTTC. The full variable domain, rest sourced from reference TRBV5-6 and TRBJ2-7, is DAGVTQSPTHLIKTRGQQVTLRCSPKSGHDTVSWYQQALGQGPQFIFQYYEEEERQRGNFPDRFSGHQFPNYSSELNVNALLLGDSALYLCASSTGRGYYEQYFGPGTRLTVT.

V usage is TRBV10-3 and J usage is TRBJ2-5; TRBD1 matches 8 bases. This CDR3 spans 16 amino acids. V shed 6 bases, J shed 5 bases, and the junction held 14 bases outside the gene matches. Per the germline V gene, CDR1 is ENHRY and CDR2 is SYGVKD. CDR3: CAISDGTGDDVETQYF. In DNA, the CDR3 is TGTGCCATCAGCGACGGGACAGGCGACGACGTGGAGACCCAGTACTTC.

This clonotype was counted between two and nine times. The chain uses TRBV29-1 and TRBJ2-7; D is undetermined. The CDR3 covers 16 residues. Germline V gene sequence: CDR1 SQVTM, CDR2 ANQGSEA. V gave up 4 bases and J gave up 2 bases, with 21 bases separating them. The CDR3 DNA follows: TGCAGCGTTGTTGGTGGTACGAGAGATAAGCCCTACGAGCAGTACTTC. Protein product: CSVVGGTRDKPYEQYF.